One and the same sample provided the 29 T cell receptor beta chains below, sequenced in a study of T cells after yellow fever vaccination. TCRdb recomputed calls from the 5' RACE reads with MiXCR, one row per CDR3 protein. The sample includes about 5,800 distinct CDR3 sequences, about 6.3% of them seen just once. The source material was PBMCs, either bulk or a sorted T-cell subset (CD4+, CD8+, memory, or dextramer-sorted; not recorded which), sampled roughly 14 days after the first yellow fever vaccination. These receptors all stem from a man aged 18 to 30 who received the YFV17D yellow fever vaccine.

Ten or more counts support this clonotype. The chain combines TRBV29-1 with TRBJ1-1; unclear D gene. The V gene's germline CDR1 is SQVTM and CDR2 ANQGSEA. Trimming cost V 8 bases and J 0 bases, with 13 bases left between them. This CDR3 spans 13 amino acids. The CDR3 spells CSTGWKMNTEAFF. CDR3 coding DNA: TGCAGCACCGGGTGGAAGATGAACACTGAAGCTTTCTTT.

This clonotype showed up many times. This chain uses TRBV7-6 with TRBJ2-5; D unresolved. There are 14 residues in the CDR3. V lost 3 bases and J lost 4, with 12 bases in between. Per the germline V gene, CDR1 is SGHVS and CDR2 is FNYEAQ. Here the CDR3 DNA reads TGTGCCAGCAGCTTGGAAGGGCGGCGAGAGACCCAGTACTTC. Amino acid sequence: CASSLEGRRETQYF. The full variable domain, in which reference TRBV7-6 and TRBJ2-5 provide the parts outside the CDR3, is GAGVSQSPRYKVTKRGQDVALRCDPISGHVSLYWYRQALGQGPEFLTYFNYEAQQDKSGLPNDRFSAERPEGSISTLTIQRTEQRDSAMYRCASSLEGRRETQYFGPGTRLLVL.

This clonotype was seen at least ten times. V is TRBV9 and J is TRBJ2-5; D may correspond to TRBD1 or TRBD2 (6 bases each). Germline-derived CDR1 and CDR2 are SGDLS and YYNGEE. This CDR3 has 18 amino acids. Trimming removed 0 bases from V and 5 bases from J, with 23 bases in between. The DNA for the CDR3 is TGTGCCAGCAGCGTAGGGGGAGGAGGGGGACGGCTCGAGGAGACCCAGTACTTC. Protein: CASSVGGGGGRLEETQYF.

This clonotype was counted many times. This CDR3 reads CASSQEWTSGSSYEQYF. The DNA of the CDR3 is TGCGCCAGCAGCCAAGAGTGGACCAGCGGTAGCTCCTACGAGCAGTACTTC. J is TRBJ2-7 and V is TRBV4-1, with a possible D match to TRBD2 (5 bases). The germline V and J ends were trimmed by 0 bases and 0 bases, with 15 bases remaining between them. In germline, CDR1 is MGHRA, CDR2 YSYEKL. The CDR3 is 17 amino acids.

This clonotype has ten or more counts. This rearrangement joins TRBV11-2 to TRBJ2-7, with 10 bases lining up with TRBD1. Per germline, CDR1 SGHAT and CDR2 FQNNGV. CDR3 length: 15 residues. In DNA form, the CDR3 reads TGTGCCAGCAGCCTAGACAGGGGGCGCGGCTACGAGCAGTACGTC. Residues: CASSLDRGRGYEQYV.

This clonotype was recorded many times. V and J are TRBV7-2 and TRBJ1-5; D gene unclear. The CDR3 totals 13 residues. Germline CDR1 is SGHTA and CDR2 is FQGNSA. Trimming pared 1 base from V and 3 bases from J, leaving 4 bases between. CDR3: CASSLGTNQPQHF. CDR3 nucleotides: TGTGCCAGCAGCTTAGGGACCAATCAGCCCCAGCATTTT.

By proportion, this clonotype is large. J is TRBJ2-1 and V is TRBV6-6, with 7 bases lining up with TRBD1. Germline lookup yields CDR1 MNHNY and CDR2 SVGAGI (reference sequence). V trimming: 6 bases; J trimming: 7 bases; junction bases outside the gene matches: 27. CDR3 length: 20 residues. CDR3 sequence (DNA): TGTGCCAGCAGCCCCTTTATATATAGGATTTCGGGCAGGGGGTCTAATGAGCAGTTCTTC. Its protein is CASSPFIYRISGRGSNEQFF.

The chain is built from TRBV27 and TRBJ2-5, with D tentatively TRBD1 or TRBD2 (5 bases each). The germline V and J ends were trimmed by 8 bases and 5 bases, with 15 bases remaining between them. The CDR3 sequence is 13 residues long. Germline V CDR1 and CDR2: MNHEY, SMNVEV (reference sequence). Here the CDR3 reads CASGPGGGETQYF. Here the CDR3 DNA reads TGTGCCAGCGGGCCTGGGGGTGGGGAGACCCAGTACTTC.

This clonotype was observed many times. This chain joins TRBV19 and TRBJ2-7; the D is unclear. The ends were cut back, 4 bases at V and 6 bases at J, with 7 bases in the middle. The CDR3 length is 11 residues. Germline V CDR1 and CDR2: LNHDA, SQIVND (reference sequence). The DNA of the CDR3 is TGTGCCAGTAGTACCGGTGGCGAGCAGTACTTC. Amino acid sequence: CASSTGGEQYF.

This clonotype was counted ten times or more. The chain combines TRBV4-1 with TRBJ2-2; 7 nucleotides align to TRBD2. This CDR3 is built from 16 residues. The germline V gene has CDR1 MGHRA and CDR2 YSYEKL. With V trimmed by 7 bases and J by 7 bases, 15 bases remained unmatched. The CDR3 coding sequence is TGCGCCAGCACCTCTTATTTCGGGGGGAGCGGCGGGGAGCTGTTTTTT. Residues: CASTSYFGGSGGELFF.

This clonotype has ten or more counts. The gene calls are TRBV15 and TRBJ1-6, with 10 bases lining up with TRBD1. Losses at the gene ends were 3 bases for V and 6 bases for J; bases not matched to a gene: 8. This CDR3 is built from 17 residues. CDR1 is LNHNV and CDR2 is YYDKDF in the germline V gene (reference sequence). For the CDR3, the DNA is TGTGCCACCAGCAGGAAGATTGGGACAGGGGTTAATTCACCCCTCCACTTT. Translation gives CATSRKIGTGVNSPLHF. The complete variable domain, with remaining parts taken from reference TRBV15 and TRBJ1-6, reads DAMVIQNPRYQVTQFGKPVTLSCSQTLNHNVMYWYQQKSSQAPKLLFHYYDKDFNNEADTPDNFQSRRPNTSFCFLDIRSPGLGDTAMYLCATSRKIGTGVNSPLHFGNGTRLTVT.

At least ten counts were recorded for this clonotype. This chain links TRBV4-1 with TRBJ2-7, with 7 positions matching TRBD1. This CDR3 region has 16 residues. Germline loops: CDR1 MGHRA, CDR2 YSYEKL. J gave up 4 bases and V 1 base, and 10 bases lay outside the gene matches. The CDR3 DNA reads as TGCGCCAGCAGCCAAGCGCCCGGGACAGTTGGGTACGAGCAGTACTTC. As protein: CASSQAPGTVGYEQYF.

This clonotype came up many times. The V call is TRBV19, the J call TRBJ1-5, with 12 bases matching TRBD1. V gave up 5 bases and J gave up 4 bases; unmatched junction bases: 6. Germline V gene sequence: CDR1 LNHDA, CDR2 SQIVND (reference sequence). The CDR3 extends over 16 amino acids. CDR3 residues: CASSFGTGGLNQPQHF. CDR3 DNA: TGTGCCAGTAGTTTCGGGACAGGGGGCTTAAATCAGCCCCAGCATTTT.

This clonotype was recorded many times. The rearrangement uses TRBV6-1 and TRBJ1-6; D is ambiguous. Trimming removed 6 bases at V and 3 bases at J, with 18 bases between. CDR1 MNHNS and CDR2 SASEGT come from the germline V gene. The CDR3 spans 17 residues. The CDR3 sequence: CASSRRGPSSYNSPLHF. The CDR3 coding sequence is TGTGCCAGCAGCCGTAGAGGTCCCTCCAGCTATAATTCACCCCTCCACTTT.

This clonotype occurred a few times. The rearrangement joins TRBV7-8 to TRBJ2-1, with 7 positions matching TRBD1. V lost 4 bases, J lost 9 bases, and 6 bases stayed unmatched. From germline, CDR1 is SGHVS and CDR2 FQNEAQ. The CDR3 is made up of 13 amino acids. CDR3 coding DNA: TGTGCCAGCAGCTCCAGACAGGGTATTGAGCAGTTCTTC. It encodes CASSSRQGIEQFF. The whole variable domain, remainder taken from reference TRBV7-8 and TRBJ2-1, is GAGVSQSPRYKVAKRGQDVALRCDPISGHVSLFWYQQALGQGPEFLTYFQNEAQLDKSGLPSDRFFAERPEGSVSTLKIQRTQQEDSAVYLCASSSRQGIEQFFGPGTRLTVL.

There are a few counts of this clonotype. This chain joins TRBV7-9 and TRBJ1-2, with no clear D. The germline V gene encodes CDR1 SEHNR and CDR2 FQNEAQ (reference sequence). This CDR3 is built from 12 residues. The germline V and J ends were trimmed by 1 base and 2 bases, with 2 bases remaining between them. The DNA for the CDR3 is TGTGCCAGCAGCTTAGTCAACTATGGCTACACCTTC. This codes for CASSLVNYGYTF. The full variable domain, completed using reference TRBV7-9 and TRBJ1-2, is DTGVSQNPRHKITKRGQNVTFRCDPISEHNRLYWYRQTLGQGPEFLTYFQNEAQLEKSRLLSDRFSAERPKGSFSTLEIQRTEQGDSAMYLCASSLVNYGYTFGSGTRLTVV.

This clonotype was detected many times. The V and J genes are TRBV6-1 and TRBJ1-5; D possibly corresponds to TRBD1 (6 bases). The germline V gene has CDR1 MNHNS and CDR2 SASEGT. This CDR3 has 15 residues. V dropped 3 bases and J dropped 8 bases, with 17 bases sitting between them. CDR3 region: CASSEGTLGWEPQHF. The CDR3 bases are TGTGCCAGCAGTGAGGGGACACTCGGATGGGAGCCCCAGCATTTT.

This clonotype was seen at least ten times. The CDR3 sequence is CASSQGGMMSQPQHF. For the CDR3, the DNA is TGCGCCAGCAGCCAAGGGGGTATGATGAGTCAGCCCCAGCATTTT. The rearrangement links TRBV4-1 to TRBJ1-5; no reliable D call. The CDR3 length is 15 residues. CDR1 and CDR2 (germline): MGHRA, YSYEKL. V was clipped by 1 base and J by 6 bases, with 13 bases between them.

This clonotype is large. The rearrangement joins TRBV5-6 to TRBJ2-5; TRBD1 agrees at 7 bases. With V trimmed by 0 bases and J by 5 bases, 4 bases remained unmatched. The CDR3 sequence is 14 residues long. From germline, CDR1 is SGHDT and CDR2 YYEEEE. The CDR3 DNA sequence: TGTGCCAGCAGCTTGGGCAGGGGGTATGAGACCCAGTACTTC. It encodes CASSLGRGYETQYF.

This clonotype was detected ten times or more. This chain connects TRBV4-2 to TRBJ1-2, with D possibly being TRBD1 (5 bases). The germline V gene has CDR1 LGHNA and CDR2 YNFKEQ. The CDR3 covers 15 residues. V shed 2 bases and J shed 3 bases, with 13 bases lying between them. Here the CDR3 reads CASSQPLARDYGYTF. The CDR3 DNA is TGTGCCAGCAGCCAACCTTTAGCCAGGGACTATGGCTACACCTTC.

This clonotype was detected ten times or more. The V and J genes are TRBV5-4 and TRBJ1-1, with 8 positions matching TRBD1. The CDR3 consists of 16 residues. CDR1 is SGHNT, CDR2 YYREEE, per germline (reference sequence). Losses at the gene ends were 3 bases for V and 1 base for J; bases not matched to a gene: 8. CDR3: CASSWSPGQANTEAFF. CDR3 nucleotides: TGTGCCAGCAGCTGGTCTCCGGGACAGGCGAACACTGAAGCTTTCTTT.

Regarding this clonotype: A single base separates this from a much larger clone, so it may be a read error. The chain employs TRBV29-1 and TRBJ1-1; D may be TRBD1 (5 bases). The V gene's germline CDR1 is SQVTM and CDR2 ANQGSEA. Trimming took off 6 bases at V and 1 base at J, with 18 bases between the two ends. CDR3 size: 15 residues. The CDR3 DNA follows: TGCAGCGTGCGAGACAGTGGGCTAGCGAACACTGAAGCTTTCTTT. Its translation is CSVRDSGLANTEAFF.

This clonotype was detected many times. J is TRBJ2-2 and V is TRBV10-3; D call uncertain. The CDR3 is made up of 13 amino acids. The germline gives CDR1 ENHRY, CDR2 SYGVKD. Trimming removed 6 bases at V and 1 base at J, with 6 bases between. CDR3 DNA sequence: TGTGCCATCAGGACCGAGAACACCGGGGAGCTGTTTTTT. This gives the protein CAIRTENTGELFF.

The chain combines TRBV4-3 with TRBJ1-2; the D is unclear. This CDR3 is 14 amino acids long. Germline CDR1 is LGHNA and CDR2 is YSLEER. Trimming took off 0 bases at V and 4 bases at J, with 9 bases between the two ends. As DNA, the CDR3 is TGCGCCAGCAGCCAAGATACAACATCCTATGGCTACACCTTC. It encodes CASSQDTTSYGYTF.

About this clonotype itself: A much larger clone lies one base from this, so it may be a read error. The CDR3 loop is CSASYRGYPQENTGELFF. The CDR3 region has the DNA TGCAGTGCTAGTTACAGGGGATACCCACAAGAAAACACCGGGGAGCTGTTTTTT. The chain employs TRBV20-1 and TRBJ2-2, with TRBD1 identical over 7 bases. V gave up 3 bases and J gave up 2 bases; unmatched junction bases: 15. Germline V gene lookup returns CDR1 DFQATT and CDR2 SNEGSKA (reference sequence). The CDR3 is made up of 18 amino acids.

This clonotype came up many times. V usage is TRBV7-9 and J usage is TRBJ2-1, with 8 bases fitting TRBD2. The CDR3 covers 17 residues. J gave up 5 bases and V 4 bases, and 13 bases lay outside the gene matches. In germline, CDR1 is SEHNR, CDR2 FQNEAQ (reference sequence). CDR3 coding DNA: TGTGCCAGCAGCTCCCCGATGGGTAGCGGGGAGGACAATGAGCAGTTCTTC. It is translated as CASSSPMGSGEDNEQFF. Drawing the rest from reference TRBV7-9 and TRBJ2-1, the complete variable domain is DTGVSQNPRHKITKRGQNVTFRCDPISEHNRLYWYRQTLGQGPEFLTYFQNEAQLEKSRLLSDRFSAERPKGSFSTLEIQRTEQGDSAMYLCASSSPMGSGEDNEQFFGPGTRLTVL.

Notes on this clonotype: An end of the junction differs from the germline gene, which may be a read error. This rearrangement joins TRBV20-1 to TRBJ2-4; 9 bases are a match to TRBD2. Germline V lookup: CDR1 DFQATT, CDR2 SNEGSKA (reference sequence). The CDR3 has 15 residues. DNA of the CDR3: TGCTGTGCCGTTAGCGGGGGCGGTGCCAAAAGCATTCAGTACTTC. Its translation is CCAVSGGGAKSIQYF.

This clonotype was observed many times. The chain uses TRBV4-3 and TRBJ2-2, with D uncertain. The CDR3 consists of 12 residues. Trimming removed 1 base at V and 6 bases at J, with 3 bases between. Looked up from germline, CDR1 is LGHNA and CDR2 is YSLEER. Here the CDR3 reads CASSQGPGELFF. The CDR3 DNA is TGCGCCAGCAGCCAAGGGCCCGGGGAGCTGTTTTTT.

The table lists this clonotype with many counts. V and J are TRBV20-1 and TRBJ1-2, with 9 bases identical to TRBD1. The V segment lost 6 bases and the J segment 0 bases; nucleotides outside the gene matches: 8. Looked up from germline, CDR1 is DFQATT and CDR2 is SNEGSKA (reference sequence). CDR3 size: 15 residues. CDR3: CSAPTGGSANYGYTF. The CDR3, as DNA: TGCAGTGCCCCCACAGGGGGCTCAGCTAACTATGGCTACACCTTC.